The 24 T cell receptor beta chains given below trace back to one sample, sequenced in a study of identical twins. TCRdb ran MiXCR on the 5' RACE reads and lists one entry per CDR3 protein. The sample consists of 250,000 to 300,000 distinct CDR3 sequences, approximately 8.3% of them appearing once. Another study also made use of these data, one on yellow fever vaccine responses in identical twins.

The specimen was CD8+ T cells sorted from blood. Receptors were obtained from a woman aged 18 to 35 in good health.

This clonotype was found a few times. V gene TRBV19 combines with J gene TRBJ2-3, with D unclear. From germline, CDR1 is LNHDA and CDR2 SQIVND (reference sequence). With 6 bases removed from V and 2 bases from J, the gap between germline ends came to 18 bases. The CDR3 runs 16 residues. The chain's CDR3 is CASRLGVASDTDTQYF. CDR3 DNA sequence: TGTGCCAGTAGACTTGGGGTGGCATCCGACACAGATACGCAGTATTTT. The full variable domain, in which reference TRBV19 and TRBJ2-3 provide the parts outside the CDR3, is DGGITQSPKYLFRKEGQNVTLSCEQNLNHDAMYWYRQDPGQGLRLIYYSQIVNDFQKGDIAEGYSVSREKKESFPLTVTSAQKNPTAFYLCASRLGVASDTDTQYFGPGTRLTVL.

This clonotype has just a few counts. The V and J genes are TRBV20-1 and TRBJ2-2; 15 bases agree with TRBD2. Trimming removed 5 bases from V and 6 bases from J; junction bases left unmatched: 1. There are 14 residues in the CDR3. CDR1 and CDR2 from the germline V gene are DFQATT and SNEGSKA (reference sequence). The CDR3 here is CSAWTSGGAGELFF. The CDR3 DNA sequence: TGCAGTGCTTGGACTAGCGGGGGGGCCGGGGAGCTGTTTTTT.

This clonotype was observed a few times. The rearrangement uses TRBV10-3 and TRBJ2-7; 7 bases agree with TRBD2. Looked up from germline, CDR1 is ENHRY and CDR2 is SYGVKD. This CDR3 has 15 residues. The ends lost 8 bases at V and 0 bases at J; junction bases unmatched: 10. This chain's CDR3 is CAIAETSTSSYEQYF. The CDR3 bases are TGTGCCATCGCCGAGACTAGCACGAGCTCCTACGAGCAGTACTTC.

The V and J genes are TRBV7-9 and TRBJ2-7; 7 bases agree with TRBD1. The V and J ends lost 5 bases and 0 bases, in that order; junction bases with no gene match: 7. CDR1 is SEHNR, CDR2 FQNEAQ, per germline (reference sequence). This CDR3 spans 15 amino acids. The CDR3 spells CASSRDRVSSYEQYF. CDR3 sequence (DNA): TGTGCCAGCAGCCGCGACAGGGTCAGCTCCTACGAGCAGTACTTC.

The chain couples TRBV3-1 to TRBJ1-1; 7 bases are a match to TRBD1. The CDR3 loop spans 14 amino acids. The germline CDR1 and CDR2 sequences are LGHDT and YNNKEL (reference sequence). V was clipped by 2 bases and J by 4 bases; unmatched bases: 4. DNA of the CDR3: TGTGCCAGCAGCCAATCAGGGGGGAGCACTGAAGCTTTCTTT. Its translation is CASSQSGGSTEAFF.

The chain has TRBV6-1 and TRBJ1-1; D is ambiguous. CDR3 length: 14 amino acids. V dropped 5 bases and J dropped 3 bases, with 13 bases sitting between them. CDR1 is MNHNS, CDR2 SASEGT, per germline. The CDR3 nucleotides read TGTGCCAGCAGTACGACAAAAAGGTACACTGAAGCTTTCTTT. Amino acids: CASSTTKRYTEAFF.

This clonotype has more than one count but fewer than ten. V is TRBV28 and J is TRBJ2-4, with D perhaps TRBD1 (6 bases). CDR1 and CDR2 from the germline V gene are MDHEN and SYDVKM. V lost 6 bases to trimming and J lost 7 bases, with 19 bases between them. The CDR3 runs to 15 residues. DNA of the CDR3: TGTGCCAGCAGGTACTATCAGGGGTTTGATAACATTCAGTACTTC. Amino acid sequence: CASRYYQGFDNIQYF.

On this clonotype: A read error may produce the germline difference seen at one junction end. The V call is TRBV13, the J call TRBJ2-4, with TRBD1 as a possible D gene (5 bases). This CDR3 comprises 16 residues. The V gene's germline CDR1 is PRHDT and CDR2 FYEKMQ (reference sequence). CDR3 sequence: CASSLGLEGAFTTIDF. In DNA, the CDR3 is TGTGCCAGCAGCTTAGGCTTGGAAGGGGCCTTTACCACTATTGACTTC.

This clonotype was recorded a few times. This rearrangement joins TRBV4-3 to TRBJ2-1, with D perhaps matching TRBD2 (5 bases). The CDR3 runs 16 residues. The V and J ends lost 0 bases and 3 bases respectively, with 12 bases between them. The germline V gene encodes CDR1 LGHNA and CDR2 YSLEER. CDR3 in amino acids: CASSQDQSGIYNEQFF. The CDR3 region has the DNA TGCGCCAGCAGCCAAGACCAGTCGGGGATCTACAATGAGCAGTTCTTC.

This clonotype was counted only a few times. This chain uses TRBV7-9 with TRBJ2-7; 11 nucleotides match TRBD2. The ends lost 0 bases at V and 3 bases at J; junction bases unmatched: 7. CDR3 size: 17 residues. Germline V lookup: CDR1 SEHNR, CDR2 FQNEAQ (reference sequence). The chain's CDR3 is CASSLAQGLAVHYEQYF. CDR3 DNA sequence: TGTGCCAGCAGCTTAGCGCAGGGACTAGCGGTCCACTACGAGCAGTACTTC.

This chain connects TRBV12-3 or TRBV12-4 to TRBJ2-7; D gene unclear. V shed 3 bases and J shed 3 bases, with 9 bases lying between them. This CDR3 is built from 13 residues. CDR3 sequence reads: CASSLKDVYEQYF. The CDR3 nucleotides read TGTGCCAGCAGTTTGAAAGATGTCTACGAGCAGTACTTC.

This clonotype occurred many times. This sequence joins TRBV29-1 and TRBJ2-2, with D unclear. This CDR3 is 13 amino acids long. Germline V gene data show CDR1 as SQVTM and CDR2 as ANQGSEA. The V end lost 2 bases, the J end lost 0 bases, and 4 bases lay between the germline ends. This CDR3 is CSVELANTGELFF. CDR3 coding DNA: TGCAGCGTTGAACTAGCGAACACCGGGGAGCTGTTTTTT.

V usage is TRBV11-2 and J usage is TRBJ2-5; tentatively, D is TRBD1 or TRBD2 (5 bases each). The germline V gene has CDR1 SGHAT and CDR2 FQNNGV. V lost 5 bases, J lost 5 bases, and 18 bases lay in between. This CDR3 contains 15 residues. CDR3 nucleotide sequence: TGTGCCAGCAGCCCGAAAGGGGACGGCCTCGAGACCCAGTACTTC. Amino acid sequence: CASSPKGDGLETQYF. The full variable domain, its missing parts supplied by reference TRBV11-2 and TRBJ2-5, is EAGVAQSPRYKIIEKRQSVAFWCNPISGHATLYWYQQILGQGPKLLIQFQNNGVVDDSQLPKDRFSAERLKGVDSTLKIQPAKLEDSAVYLCASSPKGDGLETQYFGPGTRLLVL.

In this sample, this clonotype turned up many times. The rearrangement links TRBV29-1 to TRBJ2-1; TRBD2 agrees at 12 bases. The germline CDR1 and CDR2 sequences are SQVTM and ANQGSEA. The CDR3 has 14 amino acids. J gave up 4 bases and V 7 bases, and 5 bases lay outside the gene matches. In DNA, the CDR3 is TGCAGCGGTATGACTAGCGGGAGTTACAATGAGCAGTTCTTC. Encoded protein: CSGMTSGSYNEQFF.

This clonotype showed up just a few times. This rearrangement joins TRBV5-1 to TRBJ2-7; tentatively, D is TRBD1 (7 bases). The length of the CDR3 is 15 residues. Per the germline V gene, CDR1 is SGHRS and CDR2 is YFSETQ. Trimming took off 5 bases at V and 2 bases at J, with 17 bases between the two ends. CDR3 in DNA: TGCGCCAGCAGTTTGCGGGGCAGGGGGGCCTACGAGCAGTACTTC. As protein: CASSLRGRGAYEQYF.

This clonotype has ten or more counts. CDR3 protein: CSVRDSSSYEQYF. As DNA, the CDR3 is TGCAGCGTTAGGGACAGTTCGTCCTACGAGCAGTACTTC. The chain links TRBV29-1 to TRBJ2-7; TRBD1 aligns across 7 bases. The CDR3 runs 13 residues. CDR1 SQVTM and CDR2 ANQGSEA come from the germline V gene. V shed 5 bases, J shed 1 base, and the junction held 5 bases outside the gene matches.

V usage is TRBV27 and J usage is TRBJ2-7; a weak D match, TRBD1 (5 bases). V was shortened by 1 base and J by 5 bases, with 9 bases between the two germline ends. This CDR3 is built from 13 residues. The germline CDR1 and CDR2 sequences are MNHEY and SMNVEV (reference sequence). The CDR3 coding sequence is TGTGCCAGCAGTTTATTTCCCAGGGACGAGCAGTACTTC. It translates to CASSLFPRDEQYF.

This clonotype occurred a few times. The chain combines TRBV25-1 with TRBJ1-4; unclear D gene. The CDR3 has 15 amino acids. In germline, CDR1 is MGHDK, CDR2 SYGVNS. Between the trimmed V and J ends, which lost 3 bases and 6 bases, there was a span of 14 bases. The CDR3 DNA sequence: TGTGCCAGCAGTGACGGGCGGGTTAGGGATGAAAAACTGTTTTTT. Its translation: CASSDGRVRDEKLFF.

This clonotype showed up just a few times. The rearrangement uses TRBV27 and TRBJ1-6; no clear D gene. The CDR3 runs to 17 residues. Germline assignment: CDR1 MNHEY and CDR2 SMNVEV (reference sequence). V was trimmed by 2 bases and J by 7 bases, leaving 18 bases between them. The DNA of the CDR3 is TGTGCCAGCAGTTTAAGTAGCTCCAACCCCCTAAATTCACCCCTCCACTTT. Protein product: CASSLSSSNPLNSPLHF.

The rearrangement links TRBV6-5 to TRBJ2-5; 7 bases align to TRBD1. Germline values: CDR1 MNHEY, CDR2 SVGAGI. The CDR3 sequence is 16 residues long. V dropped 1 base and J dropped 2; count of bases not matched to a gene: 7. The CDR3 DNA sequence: TGTGCCAGCAGTTACTACCCGACAGGGCCACAAGAGACCCAGTACTTC. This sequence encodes CASSYYPTGPQETQYF.

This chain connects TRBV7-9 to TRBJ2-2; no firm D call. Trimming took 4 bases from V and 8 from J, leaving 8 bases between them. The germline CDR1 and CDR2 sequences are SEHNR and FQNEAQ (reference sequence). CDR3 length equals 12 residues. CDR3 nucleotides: TGTGCCAGCAGCTCGACCCCTGGGGAGCTGTTTTTT. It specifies CASSSTPGELFF.

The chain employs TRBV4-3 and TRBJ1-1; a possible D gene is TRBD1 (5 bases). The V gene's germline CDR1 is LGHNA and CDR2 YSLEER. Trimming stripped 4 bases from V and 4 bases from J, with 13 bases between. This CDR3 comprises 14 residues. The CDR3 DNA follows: TGCGCCAGCAGCCCGACTGACGGGGGCACTGAAGCTTTCTTT. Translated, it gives CASSPTDGGTEAFF.

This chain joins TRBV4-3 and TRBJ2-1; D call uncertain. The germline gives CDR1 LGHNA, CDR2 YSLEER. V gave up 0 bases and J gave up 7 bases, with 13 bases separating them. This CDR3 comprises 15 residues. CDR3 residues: CASSQDHGNGNEQFF. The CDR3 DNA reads TGCGCCAGCAGCCAAGATCATGGCAATGGGAATGAGCAGTTCTTC.

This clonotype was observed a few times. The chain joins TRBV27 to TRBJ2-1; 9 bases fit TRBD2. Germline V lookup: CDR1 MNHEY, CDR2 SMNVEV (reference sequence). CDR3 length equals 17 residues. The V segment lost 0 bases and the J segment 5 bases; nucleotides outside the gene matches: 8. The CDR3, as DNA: TGTGCCAGCAGTTTATCGATTAGCGGGAGCCCCCACAATGAGCAGTTCTTC. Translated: CASSLSISGSPHNEQFF.